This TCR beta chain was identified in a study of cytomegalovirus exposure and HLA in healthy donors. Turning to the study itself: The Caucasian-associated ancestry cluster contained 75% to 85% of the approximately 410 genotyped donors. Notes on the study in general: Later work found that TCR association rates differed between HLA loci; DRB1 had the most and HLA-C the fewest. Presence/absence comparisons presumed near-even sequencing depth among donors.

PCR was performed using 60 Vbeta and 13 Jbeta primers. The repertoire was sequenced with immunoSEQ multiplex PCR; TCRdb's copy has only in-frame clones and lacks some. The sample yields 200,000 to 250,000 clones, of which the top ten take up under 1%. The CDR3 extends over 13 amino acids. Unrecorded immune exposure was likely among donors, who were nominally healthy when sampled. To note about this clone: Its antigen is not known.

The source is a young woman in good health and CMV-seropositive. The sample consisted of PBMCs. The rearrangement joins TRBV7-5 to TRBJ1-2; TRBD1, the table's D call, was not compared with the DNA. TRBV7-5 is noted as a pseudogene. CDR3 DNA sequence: TGTGTCCCAAGCGGGGGACAGGGGGATGGCTACACCTTC. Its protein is CVPSGGQGDGYTF.